Below are 30 T cell receptor beta chains sequenced from a single sample in a study of cytomegalovirus exposure and HLA in healthy donors. Primers for the PCR totalled 60 Vbeta and 13 Jbeta. TCRdb's copy holds only in-frame clones and misses some; the assay was immunoSEQ multiplex PCR. The profile shows about 110,000 clones, approximately 80% of them singletons. The specimen was PBMCs. The receptors were gathered from a woman in her twenties or thirties in good health and CMV-seronegative.

V usage is TRBV15 and J usage is TRBJ1-5; 9 bases fit TRBD1. Germline trimming cut 3 bases from V and 7 bases from J; bases unmatched to any gene: 10. The length of the CDR3 is 16 residues. The germline CDR1 and CDR2 sequences are LNHNV and YYDKDF (reference sequence). The CDR3 is CATSREGQGNNQPQHF. The CDR3 DNA sequence: TGTGCCACCAGCAGGGAGGGACAGGGTAATAACCAGCCCCAGCATTTT.

The CDR3 DNA is TGCGCCAGCAGCTTAGAACAGGCTACCACTGAAGCTTTCTTT. As protein: CASSLEQATTEAFF. The V gene is TRBV5-1, the J gene TRBJ1-1; the D gene is possibly TRBD1 (5 bases). The CDR3 length is 14 residues. The germline V gene has CDR1 SGHRS and CDR2 YFSETQ. V shed 2 bases and J shed 4 bases, with 12 bases lying between them.

Remarks on this clone: Other DNA sequences within the sample encode an identical CDR3. V and J are TRBV2 and TRBJ1-4; D ambiguous. Trimming left V 8 bases short and J 5 bases short, with 15 bases between. The CDR3 has 14 residues. Germline values: CDR1 SNHLY, CDR2 FYNNEI. The CDR3 sequence is CASRRGAPNEKLFF. The CDR3 region has the DNA TGTGCCAGCCGTCGGGGAGCCCCAAATGAAAAACTGTTTTTT. The full variable domain, completed using reference TRBV2 and TRBJ1-4, is EPEVTQTPSHQVTQMGQEVILRCVPISNHLYFYWYRQILGQKVEFLVSFYNNEISEKSEIFDDQFSVERPDGSNFTLKIRSTKLEDSAMYFCASRRGAPNEKLFFGSGTQLSVL.

The chain uses TRBV6-1 and TRBJ2-7, with D possibly being TRBD2 (5 bases). The CDR3 has 15 amino acids. CDR1 is MNHNS and CDR2 is SASEGT in the germline V gene. Trimming removed 1 base from V and 0 bases from J, with 10 bases in between. This CDR3 reads CASSEGGAGSYEQYF. CDR3 DNA: TGTGCCAGCAGTGAAGGGGGAGCCGGCTCCTACGAGCAGTACTTC.

This clone appeared a few times. CDR3 coding DNA: TGTGCCAGCAGCTCAGGGGCTGAAGCTTTCTTT. This sequence encodes CASSSGAEAFF. The chain is built from TRBV25-1 and TRBJ1-1, with D possibly TRBD1 on 6 matching bases. V was pared by 6 bases and J by 6 bases, with 8 bases between. CDR1 is MGHDK, CDR2 SYGVNS, per germline. This CDR3 has 11 amino acids.

This clone was counted once. V usage is TRBV6-1 and J usage is TRBJ1-1; TRBD1 might be the D (5 bases). The CDR3 length is 13 residues. The V gene lost 5 bases and the J gene lost 8 bases, with 15 bases spanning the gap. Per the germline V gene, CDR1 is MNHNS and CDR2 is SASEGT. The CDR3 reads CASSNLLTAEAFF. CDR3 DNA: TGTGCCAGCAGTAACCTCTTGACAGCAGAAGCTTTCTTT.

The chain links TRBV4-3 to TRBJ2-5; D is uncertain. The end of the DNA is better explained by TRBJ2-7, so the J call may be wrong. CDR3 length equals 14 residues. CDR1 is LGHNA, CDR2 YSLEER, per germline. As DNA, the CDR3 is TGCGCCAGCAGCCAGGGCCCAAAGATCTACGAGCAGTACTTC. Translated: CASSQGPKIYEQYF.

V and J are TRBV4-2 and TRBJ1-1; D gene ambiguous. Deletions cut 8 bases from V and 8 bases from J, with 15 bases between. The germline gives CDR1 LGHNA, CDR2 YNFKEQ. This CDR3 has 12 residues. In nucleotides, the CDR3 is TGTGCCAGCTCACCAATCGCGGGGGAAGCTTTCTTT. Encoded protein: CASSPIAGEAFF.

The chain is built from TRBV2 and TRBJ2-7, with TRBD2 as a possible D gene (6 bases). The germline V gene encodes CDR1 SNHLY and CDR2 FYNNEI. V lost 7 bases and J lost 3, with 13 bases in between. The CDR3 has 13 amino acids. The CDR3 spells CASTVGTDYEQYF. The CDR3 DNA sequence: TGTGCCAGCACGGTGGGGACTGACTACGAGCAGTACTTC.

This sequence joins TRBV21-1 and TRBJ1-1. TRBV21-1 is marked as a pseudogene. CDR3 length: 13 amino acids. DNA for the CDR3: TGTGCCAGCAGCAAACCGGGGAACACTGAAGCTTTCTTT. It is translated as CASSKPGNTEAFF.

V is TRBV2 and J is TRBJ1-2; TRBD1 agrees at 10 bases. Germline V gene lookup returns CDR1 SNHLY and CDR2 FYNNEI. The CDR3 totals 14 residues. V lost 6 bases, J lost 8 bases, and 9 bases stayed unmatched. The DNA of the CDR3 is TGTGCCAGCAGAGGACAGGGGGTAGGAGAGGGCTACACCTTC. Translated, it gives CASRGQGVGEGYTF.

The rearrangement uses TRBV9 and TRBJ2-1; TRBD2 is a possible D gene (5 bases). Germline CDR1 SGDLS, CDR2 YYNGEE. Trimming removed 1 base from V and 4 bases from J, with 12 bases in between. The CDR3 extends over 15 amino acids. The CDR3 DNA is TGTGCCAGCAGCGTAATAAGCGGTATTTACAATGAGCAGTTCTTC. As protein: CASSVISGIYNEQFF.

This clone was observed once. Here the CDR3 reads CATGGNRQNTEAFF. In DNA form, the CDR3 reads TGTGCCACCGGGGGAAACAGACAGAACACTGAAGCTTTCTTT. The V call is TRBV11-2, the J call TRBJ1-1, with D possibly TRBD1 on 5 matching bases. V lost 10 bases and J lost 1, with 16 bases in between. Germline lookup yields CDR1 SGHAT and CDR2 FQNNGV. CDR3 length equals 14 residues.

In its sample, this clone was seen once. The chain employs TRBV7-2 and TRBJ2-6; tentatively, D is TRBD2 (6 bases). Looked up from germline, CDR1 is SGHTA and CDR2 is FQGNSA. This CDR3 contains 15 residues. V lost 3 bases to trimming and J lost 0 bases, with 6 bases between them. Here the CDR3 reads CASSFGGSGANVLTF. The CDR3 bases are TGTGCCAGCAGCTTCGGGGGCTCTGGGGCCAACGTCCTGACTTTC.

The chain joins TRBV6-1 to TRBJ1-1; weak D call: TRBD1 (5 bases). V lost 3 bases, J lost 4 bases, and 18 bases lay in between. The CDR3 contains 16 residues. CDR1 is MNHNS, CDR2 SASEGT, per germline. CDR3 nucleotide sequence: TGTGCCAGCAGTGACCTTGGGGTGGGGGGGGGCACTGAAGCTTTCTTT. This translates into CASSDLGVGGGTEAFF.

The CDR3 sequence: CASSLGEDRGPSNYGYTF. The CDR3 DNA reads TGCGCCAGCAGCTTGGGGGAGGACAGGGGGCCAAGTAACTATGGCTACACCTTC. The chain couples TRBV5-1 to TRBJ1-2; TRBD1 matches at 11 bases. The germline gives CDR1 SGHRS, CDR2 YFSETQ. This CDR3 is built from 18 residues. The ends lost 0 bases at V and 1 base at J; junction bases unmatched: 8.

This chain joins TRBV28 and TRBJ1-1, with 10 bases lining up with TRBD1. Germline V gene sequence: CDR1 MDHEN, CDR2 SYDVKM. After removal of 4 bases from V and 0 bases from J, the junction contained 8 bases not matched to a gene. The CDR3 is made up of 17 amino acids. CDR3 amino acids: CASSSVWDRGLNTEAFF. The CDR3 DNA is TGTGCCAGCAGTTCTGTTTGGGACAGGGGCCTGAACACTGAAGCTTTCTTT.

The chain is built from TRBV5-4 and TRBJ2-1; D is undetermined. Trimming removed 4 bases from V and 0 bases from J, with 17 bases in between. The CDR3 length is 17 residues. Germline CDR1 SGHNT, CDR2 YYREEE (reference sequence). The CDR3 is CASSGLERTSSYNEQFF. CDR3 DNA sequence: TGTGCCAGCAGCGGCCTCGAGCGTACAAGCTCCTACAATGAGCAGTTCTTC.

This sequence joins TRBV2 and TRBJ1-1, with D perhaps TRBD1 (5 bases). CDR1 is SNHLY and CDR2 is FYNNEI in the germline V gene. This CDR3 has 14 amino acids. V was clipped by 8 bases and J by 2 bases, with 15 bases between them. CDR3 nucleotide sequence: TGTGCCAGCGAGGTTAACAGGTATAACACTGAAGCTTTCTTT. It is translated as CASEVNRYNTEAFF.

This rearrangement joins TRBV5-1 to TRBJ2-7; D might be TRBD2 (6 bases). The CDR3 length is 15 residues. V lost 7 bases and J 3 bases, leaving 20 bases between the germline ends. CDR1 is SGHRS and CDR2 is YFSETQ in the germline V gene. CDR3 sequence reads: CASGPGWGEHYEQYF. CDR3 coding DNA: TGCGCCAGCGGCCCGGGGTGGGGGGAGCACTACGAGCAGTACTTC. Complete variable domain (other parts from reference TRBV5-1 and TRBJ2-7): KAGVTQTPRYLIKTRGQQVTLSCSPISGHRSVSWYQQTPGQGLQFLFEYFSETQRNKGNFPGRFSGRQFSNSRSEMNVSTLELGDSALYLCASGPGWGEHYEQYFGPGTRLTVT.

In this sample, this clone turned up a few times. This sequence joins TRBV5-5 and TRBJ1-4; 7 bases line up with TRBD1. The germline V gene has CDR1 SGHKS and CDR2 YYEKEE (reference sequence). This CDR3 is 16 amino acids long. Trimming cost V 3 bases and J 12 bases; bases outside gene matches: 17. The CDR3 reads CASSSIGGFRNEELFF. In DNA form, the CDR3 reads TGTGCCAGCAGCTCCATAGGGGGCTTCCGCAATGAGGAACTGTTTTTT.

This clone was seen a handful of times. This sequence joins TRBV11-2 and TRBJ1-4; tentatively, D is TRBD1 (6 bases). V was shortened by 6 bases and J by 4 bases, with 15 bases between the two germline ends. Germline lookup yields CDR1 SGHAT and CDR2 FQNNGV. The CDR3 has 15 amino acids. CDR3 in DNA: TGTGCCAGCAGTCGTTCCGGACAGATTAATGAAAAACTGTTTTTT. It is translated as CASSRSGQINEKLFF.

In its sample, this clone was seen a few times. The chain recombines TRBV29-1 with TRBJ1-3; D is possibly TRBD1 (5 bases). The germline gives CDR1 SQVTM, CDR2 ANQGSEA. CDR3 length equals 12 residues. The V end lost 3 bases, the J end lost 7 bases, and 10 bases lay between the germline ends. The CDR3 sequence is CSVENRLNTIYF. The CDR3 DNA follows: TGCAGCGTTGAGAACAGGCTGAACACCATATATTTT.

J is TRBJ1-2 and V is TRBV14; D ambiguous. This CDR3 has 13 amino acids. V lost 3 bases and J 4 bases, leaving 9 bases between the germline ends. The germline CDR1 and CDR2 sequences are SGHDN and FVKESK. CDR3 nucleotides: TGTGCCAGCAGCCAGAACAATATCTATGGCTACACCTTC. It yields the protein CASSQNNIYGYTF. Full variable domain (outside the CDR3, taken from reference TRBV14 and TRBJ1-2): EAGVTQFPSHSVIEKGQTVTLRCDPISGHDNLYWYRRVMGKEIKFLLHFVKESKQDESGMPNNRFLAERTGGTYSTLKVQPAELEDSGVYFCASSQNNIYGYTFGSGTRLTVV.

The rearrangement joins TRBV28 to TRBJ2-1; 9 positions match TRBD2. The ends lost 6 bases at V and 8 bases at J; junction bases unmatched: 17. This CDR3 contains 17 residues. Germline lookup yields CDR1 MDHEN and CDR2 SYDVKM. CDR3 residues: CASRLARALAGDDEQFF. The CDR3 DNA reads TGTGCCAGCAGGCTAGCTCGGGCCTTAGCGGGAGATGATGAGCAGTTCTTC.

This clone was observed a handful of times. The rearrangement joins TRBV7-9 to TRBJ2-2; tentatively, D is TRBD1 (5 bases). CDR3 length equals 15 residues. CDR1 and CDR2 (germline): SEHNR, FQNEAQ (reference sequence). V shed 5 bases and J shed 0 bases, with 10 bases lying between them. For the CDR3, the DNA is TGTGCCAGCAGCCGAGACAGATCGAACACCGGGGAGCTGTTTTTT. Amino acid sequence: CASSRDRSNTGELFF.

The gene calls are TRBV5-5 and TRBJ1-3; no definite D call. This CDR3 has 14 amino acids. Trimming pared 4 bases from V and 3 bases from J, leaving 11 bases between. Germline CDR1 is SGHKS and CDR2 is YYEKEE (reference sequence). The CDR3 loop is CASSLGVDGNTIYF. As DNA, the CDR3 is TGTGCCAGCAGCCTCGGGGTAGATGGAAACACCATATATTTT.

The chain carries TRBV7-9 and TRBJ2-3; 8 bases match TRBD2. Germline CDR1 SEHNR, CDR2 FQNEAQ (reference sequence). The CDR3 has 14 residues. Trimming took 5 bases from V and 3 from J; bases not matched to a gene: 4. CDR3: CASSVPGGTDTQYF. CDR3 nucleotide sequence: TGTGCCAGCAGCGTACCGGGGGGGACAGATACGCAGTATTTT.

The chain uses TRBV7-2 and TRBJ1-1, with 8 bases that match TRBD1. V shed 2 bases, J shed 1 base, and the junction held 0 bases outside the gene matches. This CDR3 is 14 amino acids long. Germline V gene data show CDR1 as SGHTA and CDR2 as FQGNSA. The CDR3 protein is CASSLQGANTEAFF. In DNA form, the CDR3 reads TGTGCCAGCAGCTTACAGGGGGCGAACACTGAAGCTTTCTTT.

The V and J genes are TRBV27 and TRBJ2-1; 14 bases are shared with TRBD2. This CDR3 contains 14 residues. The junction had 5 bases not matched to a gene; V was cut back by 7 bases and J by 9 bases. Germline V lookup: CDR1 MNHEY, CDR2 SMNVEV (reference sequence). CDR3 bases: TGTGCCAGCAAGACTAGCGGGAGGGCAGTTGAGCAGTTCTTC. This codes for CASKTSGRAVEQFF.